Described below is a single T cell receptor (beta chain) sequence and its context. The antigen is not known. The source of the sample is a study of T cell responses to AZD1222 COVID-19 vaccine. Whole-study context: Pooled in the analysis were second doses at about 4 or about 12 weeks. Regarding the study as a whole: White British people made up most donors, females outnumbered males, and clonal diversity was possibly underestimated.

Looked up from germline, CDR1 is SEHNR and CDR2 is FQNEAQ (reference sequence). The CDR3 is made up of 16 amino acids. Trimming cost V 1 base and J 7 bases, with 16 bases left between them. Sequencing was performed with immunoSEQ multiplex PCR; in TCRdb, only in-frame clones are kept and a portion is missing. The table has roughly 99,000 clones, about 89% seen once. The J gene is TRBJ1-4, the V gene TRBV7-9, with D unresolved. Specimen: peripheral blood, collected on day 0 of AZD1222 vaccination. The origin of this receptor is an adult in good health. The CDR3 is CASSLEVRTWGEKLFF. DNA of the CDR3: TGTGCCAGCAGCTTAGAAGTGCGGACTTGGGGTGAAAAACTGTTTTTT.